The clone carrying this T cell receptor beta chain has more than one count but fewer than ten. What it binds is not known. Investigators prepared the TCR beta libraries by applying iRepertoire HTBI primers and Arm-PCR of CDR3 regions. TCRdb analysed the multiplex PCR reads with MiXCR anew, one entry per CDR3 protein. This table holds hundreds of thousands of distinct CDR3 sequences, roughly 30% found once. Time point meaning: persistent/refractory GD, antithyroid drugs over 5 years with positive TRAb. RNA from PBMCs was the source of the TCR library. The CDR3 has 16 residues. V lost 6 bases to trimming and J lost 6 bases; unmatched junction nucleotides: 11. Germline values: CDR1 MNHNS, CDR2 SASEGT. The sample originates from a study of regulatory T cells in long-lasting Graves disease. Looking at the study overall: Over 5 years of antithyroid drugs plus positive TSH receptor antibodies defined persistent Graves' disease. Study-level points and caveats: Persistent patients had more shared public clonotypes (around 2,500) than new patients (just over 950). A reduction in accuracy may have resulted from the small sample size.

The receptor was isolated from a female donor with Graves disease. Sequenced material: peripheral blood mononuclear cells (PBMCs), taken when the disease was refractory, from a patient treated with antithyroid drugs. The V call is TRBV6-1, the J call TRBJ1-6, with 7 bases lining up with TRBD1. The CDR3 region is CASSPAGGAPNSPLHF. In DNA, the CDR3 is TGTGCCAGCAGCCCGGCAGGGGGGGCTCCTAATTCACCCCTCCACTTT.